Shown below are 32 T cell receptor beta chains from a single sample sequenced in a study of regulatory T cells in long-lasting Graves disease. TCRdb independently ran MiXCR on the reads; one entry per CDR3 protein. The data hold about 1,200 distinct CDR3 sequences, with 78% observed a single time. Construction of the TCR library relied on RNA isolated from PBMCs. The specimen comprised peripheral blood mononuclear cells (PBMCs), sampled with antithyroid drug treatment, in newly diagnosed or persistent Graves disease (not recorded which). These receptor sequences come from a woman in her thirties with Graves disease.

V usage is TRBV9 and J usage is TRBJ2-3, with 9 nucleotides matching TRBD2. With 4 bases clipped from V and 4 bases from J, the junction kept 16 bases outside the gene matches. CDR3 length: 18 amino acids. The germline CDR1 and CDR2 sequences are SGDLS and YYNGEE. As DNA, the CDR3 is TGTGCCAGCAGCCCCTGGATTAGCGGGAGAGGTCGCGCAGATACGCAGTATTTT. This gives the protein CASSPWISGRGRADTQYF.

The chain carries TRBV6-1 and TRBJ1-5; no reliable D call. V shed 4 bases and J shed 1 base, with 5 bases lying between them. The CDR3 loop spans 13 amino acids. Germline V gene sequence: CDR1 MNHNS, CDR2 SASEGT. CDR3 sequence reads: CASSGASNQPQHF. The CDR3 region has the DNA TGTGCCAGCAGTGGAGCCAGCAATCAGCCCCAGCATTTT.

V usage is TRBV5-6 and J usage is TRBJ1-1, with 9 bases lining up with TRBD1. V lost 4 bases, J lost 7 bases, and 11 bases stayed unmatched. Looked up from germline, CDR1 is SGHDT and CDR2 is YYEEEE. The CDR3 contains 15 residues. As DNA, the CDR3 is TGTGCCAGCAGCCCGGGACAGGGTTGGATGAGTGAAGCTTTCTTT. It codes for CASSPGQGWMSEAFF.

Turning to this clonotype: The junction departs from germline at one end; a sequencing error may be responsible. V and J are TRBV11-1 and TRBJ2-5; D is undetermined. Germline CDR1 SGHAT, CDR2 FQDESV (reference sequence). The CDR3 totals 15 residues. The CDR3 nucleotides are TGTGCCAGCACCTTAGATGACTTGTCGCAAGAGACCCAGTACTTC. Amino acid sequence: CASTLDDLSQETQYF.

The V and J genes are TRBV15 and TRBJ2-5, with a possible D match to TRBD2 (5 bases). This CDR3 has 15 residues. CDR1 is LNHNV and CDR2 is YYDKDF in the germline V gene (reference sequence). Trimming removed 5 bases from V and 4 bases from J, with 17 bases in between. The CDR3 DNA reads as TGTGCCACCAGCGGGCCCGGTAGGGAGCGAGAGACCCAGTACTTC. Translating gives CATSGPGRERETQYF.

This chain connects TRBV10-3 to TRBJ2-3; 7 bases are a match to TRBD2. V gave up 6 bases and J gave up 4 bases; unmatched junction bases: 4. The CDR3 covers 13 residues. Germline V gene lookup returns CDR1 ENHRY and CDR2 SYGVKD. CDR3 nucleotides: TGTGCCATCAGCCCGGGAGGACCAGATACGCAGTATTTT. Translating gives CAISPGGPDTQYF.

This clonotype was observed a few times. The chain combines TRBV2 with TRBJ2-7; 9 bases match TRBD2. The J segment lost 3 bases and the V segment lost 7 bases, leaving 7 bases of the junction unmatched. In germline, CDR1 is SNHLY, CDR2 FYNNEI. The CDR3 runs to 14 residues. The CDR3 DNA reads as TGTGCCAGCATGCTCGCTAGCGGGAACTACGAGCAGTACTTC. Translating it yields CASMLASGNYEQYF.

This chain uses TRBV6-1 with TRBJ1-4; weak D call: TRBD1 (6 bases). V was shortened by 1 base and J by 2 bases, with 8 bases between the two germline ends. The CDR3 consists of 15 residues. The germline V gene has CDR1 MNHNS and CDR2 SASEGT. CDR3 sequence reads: CASSEVQGTNEKLFF. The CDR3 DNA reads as TGTGCCAGCAGTGAAGTACAGGGTACTAATGAAAAACTGTTTTTT.

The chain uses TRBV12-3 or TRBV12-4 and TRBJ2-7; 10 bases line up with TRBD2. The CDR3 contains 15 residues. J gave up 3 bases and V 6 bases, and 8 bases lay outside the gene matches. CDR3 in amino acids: CASRPSSGGFYEQYF. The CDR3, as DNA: TGTGCCAGCAGACCATCTAGCGGGGGTTTCTACGAGCAGTACTTC.

CDR3: CALFHPTGIQETQYF. The CDR3 DNA reads as TGTGCCTTATTTCACCCTACAGGGATCCAAGAGACCCAGTACTTC. The chain links TRBV30 to TRBJ2-5; TRBD1 might be the D (6 bases). This CDR3 spans 15 amino acids. The V end lost 7 bases, the J end lost 1 base, and 19 bases lay between the germline ends. The germline gives CDR1 GTSNPN, CDR2 SVGIG (reference sequence).

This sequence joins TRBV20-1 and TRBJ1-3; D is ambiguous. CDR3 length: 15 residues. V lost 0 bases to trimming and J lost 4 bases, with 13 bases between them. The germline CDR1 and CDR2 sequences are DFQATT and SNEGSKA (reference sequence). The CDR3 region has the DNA TGCAGTGCTAGAGATCTTTACGGGATCGGAAACACCATATATTTT. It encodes CSARDLYGIGNTIYF.

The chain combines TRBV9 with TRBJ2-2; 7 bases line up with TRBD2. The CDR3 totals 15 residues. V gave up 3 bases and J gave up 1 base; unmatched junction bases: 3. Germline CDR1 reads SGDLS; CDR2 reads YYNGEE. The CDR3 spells CASSGSGMNTGELFF. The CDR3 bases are TGTGCCAGCAGCGGGAGCGGGATGAACACCGGGGAGCTGTTTTTT.

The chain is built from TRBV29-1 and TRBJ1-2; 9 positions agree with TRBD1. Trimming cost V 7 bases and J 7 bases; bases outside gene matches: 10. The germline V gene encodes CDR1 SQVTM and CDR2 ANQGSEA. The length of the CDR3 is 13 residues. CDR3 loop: CSGRTGVESGYTF. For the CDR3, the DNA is TGCAGCGGTCGGACAGGGGTGGAGAGTGGCTACACCTTC.

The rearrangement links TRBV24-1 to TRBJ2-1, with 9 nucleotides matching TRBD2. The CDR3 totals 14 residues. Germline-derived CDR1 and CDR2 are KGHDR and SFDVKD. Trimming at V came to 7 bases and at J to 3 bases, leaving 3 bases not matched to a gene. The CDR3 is CATRDSGSYNEQFF. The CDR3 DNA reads TGTGCCACCAGGGATAGCGGGAGCTACAATGAGCAGTTCTTC.

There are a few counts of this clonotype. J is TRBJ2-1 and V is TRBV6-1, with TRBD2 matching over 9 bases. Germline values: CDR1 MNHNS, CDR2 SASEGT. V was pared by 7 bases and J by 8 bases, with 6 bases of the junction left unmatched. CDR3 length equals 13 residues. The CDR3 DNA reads TGTGCCAGCATTGCGGGAGGGGGATATGAGCAGTTCTTC. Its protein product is CASIAGGGYEQFF.

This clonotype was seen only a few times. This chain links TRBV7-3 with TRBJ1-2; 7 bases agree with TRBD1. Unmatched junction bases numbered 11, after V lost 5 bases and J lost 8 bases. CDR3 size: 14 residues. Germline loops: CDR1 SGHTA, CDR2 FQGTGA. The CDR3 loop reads CASSLREGAGGYTF. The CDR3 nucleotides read TGTGCCAGCAGCCTCCGTGAGGGGGCGGGCGGCTACACCTTC.

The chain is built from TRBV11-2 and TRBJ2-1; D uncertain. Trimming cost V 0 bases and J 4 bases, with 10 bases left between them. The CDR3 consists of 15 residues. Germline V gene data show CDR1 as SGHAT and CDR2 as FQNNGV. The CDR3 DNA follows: TGTGCCAGCAGCTTAGATTCAGGCCTTTACAATGAGCAGTTCTTC. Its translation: CASSLDSGLYNEQFF.

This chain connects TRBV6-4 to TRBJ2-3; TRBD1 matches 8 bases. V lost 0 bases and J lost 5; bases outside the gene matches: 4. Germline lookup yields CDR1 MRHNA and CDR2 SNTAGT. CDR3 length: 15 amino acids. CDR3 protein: CASSDSAGGGDTQYF. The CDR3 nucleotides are TGTGCCAGCAGTGACTCCGCAGGGGGCGGAGATACGCAGTATTTT.

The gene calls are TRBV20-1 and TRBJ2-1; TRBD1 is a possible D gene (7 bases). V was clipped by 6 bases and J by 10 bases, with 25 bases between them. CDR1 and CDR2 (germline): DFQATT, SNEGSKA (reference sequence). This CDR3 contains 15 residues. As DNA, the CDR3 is TGCAGTGCCTCTCTTCCAGGGGGGCATATAGGGGAGCAGTTCTTC. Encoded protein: CSASLPGGHIGEQFF.

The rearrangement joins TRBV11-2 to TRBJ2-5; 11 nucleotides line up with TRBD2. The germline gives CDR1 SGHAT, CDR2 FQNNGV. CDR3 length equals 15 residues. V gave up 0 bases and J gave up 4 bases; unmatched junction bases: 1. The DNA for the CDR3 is TGTGCCAGCAGCTTAGAACTAGCGGGAGCAGAGACCCAGTACTTC. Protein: CASSLELAGAETQYF.

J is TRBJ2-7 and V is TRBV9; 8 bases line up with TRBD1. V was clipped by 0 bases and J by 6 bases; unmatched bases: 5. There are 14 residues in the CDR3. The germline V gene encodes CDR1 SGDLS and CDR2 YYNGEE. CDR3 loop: CASSVVGQAGEQYF. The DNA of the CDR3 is TGTGCCAGCAGCGTAGTGGGACAGGCCGGCGAGCAGTACTTC.

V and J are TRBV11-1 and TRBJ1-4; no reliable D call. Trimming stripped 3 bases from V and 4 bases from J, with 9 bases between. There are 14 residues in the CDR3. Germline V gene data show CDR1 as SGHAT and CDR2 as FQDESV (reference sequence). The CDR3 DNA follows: TGTGCCAGCAGCTTTCCCCCCCTTAATGAAAAACTGTTTTTT. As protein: CASSFPPLNEKLFF.

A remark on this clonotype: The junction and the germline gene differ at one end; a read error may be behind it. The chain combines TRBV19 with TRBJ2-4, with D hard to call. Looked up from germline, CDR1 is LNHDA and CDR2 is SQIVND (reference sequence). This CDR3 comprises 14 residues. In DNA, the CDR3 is TGTGCCAGTAGTATGGCGAGTACCAAAAATATTCAGTACTTC. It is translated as CASSMASTKNIQYF.

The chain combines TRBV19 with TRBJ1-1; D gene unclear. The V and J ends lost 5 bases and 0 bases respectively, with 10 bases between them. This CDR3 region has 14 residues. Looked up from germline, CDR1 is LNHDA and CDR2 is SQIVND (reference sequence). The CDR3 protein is CASSLTTLNTEAFF. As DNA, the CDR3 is TGTGCCAGTAGTCTTACGACCTTGAACACTGAAGCTTTCTTT.

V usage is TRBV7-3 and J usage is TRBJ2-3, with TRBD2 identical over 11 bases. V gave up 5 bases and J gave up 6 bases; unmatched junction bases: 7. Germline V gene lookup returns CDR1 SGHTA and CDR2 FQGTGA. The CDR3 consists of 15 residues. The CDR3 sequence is CASSPTSGVLDTQYF. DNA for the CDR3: TGTGCCAGCAGCCCGACTAGCGGGGTCCTGGATACGCAGTATTTT.

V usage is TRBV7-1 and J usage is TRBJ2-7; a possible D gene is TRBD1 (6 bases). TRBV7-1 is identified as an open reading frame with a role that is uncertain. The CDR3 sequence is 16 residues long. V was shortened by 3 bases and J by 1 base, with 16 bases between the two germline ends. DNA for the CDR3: TGTGCCAGCAGCTCTTATACGGCAGGGGATTCCTACGAGCAGTACTTC. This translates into CASSSYTAGDSYEQYF.

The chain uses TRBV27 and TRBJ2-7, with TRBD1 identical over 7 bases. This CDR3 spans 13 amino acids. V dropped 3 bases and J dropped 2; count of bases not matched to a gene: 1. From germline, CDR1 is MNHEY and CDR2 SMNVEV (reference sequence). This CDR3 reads CASSLGQPYEQYF. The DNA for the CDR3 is TGTGCCAGCAGTTTGGGACAGCCCTACGAGCAGTACTTC.

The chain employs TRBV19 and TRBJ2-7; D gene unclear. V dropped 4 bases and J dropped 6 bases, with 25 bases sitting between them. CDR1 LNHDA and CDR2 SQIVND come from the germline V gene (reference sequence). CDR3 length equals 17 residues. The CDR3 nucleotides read TGTGCCAGTAGTACCTCATGGAAGGACCTACTTCCGTCCGAGCAGTACTTC. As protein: CASSTSWKDLLPSEQYF.

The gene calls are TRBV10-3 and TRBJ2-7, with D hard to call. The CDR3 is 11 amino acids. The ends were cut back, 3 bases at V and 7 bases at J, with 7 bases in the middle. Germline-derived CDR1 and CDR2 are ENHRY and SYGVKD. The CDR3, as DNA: TGTGCCATCAGTGAAATGGGAGAGCAGTACTTC. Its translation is CAISEMGEQYF.

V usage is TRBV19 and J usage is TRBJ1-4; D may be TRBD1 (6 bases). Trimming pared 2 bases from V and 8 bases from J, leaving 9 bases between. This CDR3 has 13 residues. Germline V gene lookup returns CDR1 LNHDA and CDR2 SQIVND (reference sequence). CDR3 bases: TGTGCCAGTAGTATATCAGGGGACGAAAAACTGTTTTTT. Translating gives CASSISGDEKLFF.

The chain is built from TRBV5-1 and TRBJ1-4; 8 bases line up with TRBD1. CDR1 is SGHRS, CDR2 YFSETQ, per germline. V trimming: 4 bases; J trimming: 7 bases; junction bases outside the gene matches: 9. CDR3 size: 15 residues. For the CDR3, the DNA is TGCGCCAGCAGCAACCCTCAGGGGGCTGGTGAAAAACTGTTTTTT. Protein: CASSNPQGAGEKLFF. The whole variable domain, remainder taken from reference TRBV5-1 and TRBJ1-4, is KAGVTQTPRYLIKTRGQQVTLSCSPISGHRSVSWYQQTPGQGLQFLFEYFSETQRNKGNFPGRFSGRQFSNSRSEMNVSTLELGDSALYLCASSNPQGAGEKLFFGSGTQLSVL.

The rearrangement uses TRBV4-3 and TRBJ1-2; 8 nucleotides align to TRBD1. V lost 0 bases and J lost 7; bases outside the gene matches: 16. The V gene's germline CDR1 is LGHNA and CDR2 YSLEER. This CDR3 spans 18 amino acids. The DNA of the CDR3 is TGCGCCAGCAGCCAAGATCCCCGGACAGGGCCCTCAGTTGGTGGCTACACCTTC. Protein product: CASSQDPRTGPSVGGYTF.